This T cell receptor (beta chain) was recorded in a study of blood T cell repertoires in COVID-19. In the original analysis: Researchers report that nucleated cell counts were estimated from reference gene primer amplification. Using immunoSEQ multiplex PCR, the repertoire was profiled, and TCRdb retains in-frame clones only, with some absent. V, J and clone size were drawn from that table, and D and trimming were deduced from the DNA. The table shows approximately 50,000 clones, with about 87% occurring only once. The CDR3 sequence is 13 residues long. V dropped 4 bases and J dropped 0 bases, with 7 bases sitting between them. Germline V lookup: CDR1 SGHDT, CDR2 YYEEEE.

The clonotype was recovered from a man aged 50-60 years with acute or convalescent COVID-19. The gene calls are TRBV5-6 and TRBJ1-1; D uncertain. Sequenced input: peripheral blood. The CDR3 loop is CASSLQLNTEAFF. The CDR3 nucleotides are TGTGCCAGCAGCCTACAGCTGAACACTGAAGCTTTCTTT.